This TCR beta chain comes out of a study of identical twins. Study-wide findings and caveats: Beta out-of-frame sequences showed weaker excess twin sharing.

TCRdb recomputed calls from the 5' RACE reads with MiXCR, one row per CDR3 protein. Here the sample spans some 440,000 distinct CDR3 sequences, 20% to 25% being singletons. This clonotype has a count of ten or more. The antigen remains undetermined. The data were also submitted as part of a second study, on T cells expressing NK-cell markers. That study reports: These clonotypes additionally ranked first within the CD3+CD56-NKG2C+ fraction of a few donors.

The sequenced sample consisted of CD4+ T cells sorted from blood. This receptor was identified in a woman in her late teens or twenties in good health.

CDR3 in amino acids: CASRQPGQGDNEQFF. The DNA of the CDR3 is TGTGCCAGCAGACAACCGGGACAGGGGGACAATGAGCAGTTCTTC. The chain combines TRBV27 with TRBJ2-1, with 11 bases aligning to TRBD1. Germline CDR1 MNHEY, CDR2 SMNVEV (reference sequence). With 6 bases clipped from V and 5 bases from J, the junction kept 6 bases outside the gene matches. The CDR3 sequence is 15 residues long.